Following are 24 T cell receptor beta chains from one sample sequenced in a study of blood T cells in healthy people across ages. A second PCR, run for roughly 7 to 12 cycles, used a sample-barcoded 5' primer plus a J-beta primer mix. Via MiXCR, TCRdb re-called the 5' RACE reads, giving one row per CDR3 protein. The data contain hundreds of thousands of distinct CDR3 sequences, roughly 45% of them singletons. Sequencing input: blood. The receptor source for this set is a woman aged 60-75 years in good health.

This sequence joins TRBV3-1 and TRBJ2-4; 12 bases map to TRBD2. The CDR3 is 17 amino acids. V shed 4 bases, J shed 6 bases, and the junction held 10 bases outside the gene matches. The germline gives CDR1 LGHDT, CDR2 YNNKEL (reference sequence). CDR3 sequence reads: CASSPPPLAGGLNIQYF. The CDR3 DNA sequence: TGTGCCAGCAGCCCCCCTCCTCTAGCGGGGGGGCTAAACATTCAGTACTTC.

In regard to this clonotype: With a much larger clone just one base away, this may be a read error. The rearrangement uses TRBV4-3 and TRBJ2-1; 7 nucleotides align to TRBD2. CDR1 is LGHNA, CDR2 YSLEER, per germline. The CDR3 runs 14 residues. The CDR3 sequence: CASSQAGGGNERFF. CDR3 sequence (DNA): TGCGCCAGCAGCCAAGCGGGAGGAGGTAATGAGCGGTTCTTC.

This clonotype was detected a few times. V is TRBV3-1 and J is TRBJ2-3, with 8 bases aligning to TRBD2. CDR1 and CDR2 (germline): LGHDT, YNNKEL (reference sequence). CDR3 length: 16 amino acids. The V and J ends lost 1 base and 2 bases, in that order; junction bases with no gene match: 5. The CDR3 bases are TGTGCCAGCAGCCAAGTGGCAGCGGGGGTCACAGATACGCAGTATTTT. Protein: CASSQVAAGVTDTQYF.

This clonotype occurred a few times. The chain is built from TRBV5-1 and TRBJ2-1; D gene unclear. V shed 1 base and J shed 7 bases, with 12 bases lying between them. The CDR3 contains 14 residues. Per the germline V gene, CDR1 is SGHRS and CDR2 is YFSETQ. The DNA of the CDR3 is TGCGCCAGCAGCTTGCTGACCCTCGGGAATGAGCAGTTCTTC. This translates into CASSLLTLGNEQFF. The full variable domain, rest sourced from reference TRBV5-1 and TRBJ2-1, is KAGVTQTPRYLIKTRGQQVTLSCSPISGHRSVSWYQQTPGQGLQFLFEYFSETQRNKGNFPGRFSGRQFSNSRSEMNVSTLELGDSALYLCASSLLTLGNEQFFGPGTRLTVL.

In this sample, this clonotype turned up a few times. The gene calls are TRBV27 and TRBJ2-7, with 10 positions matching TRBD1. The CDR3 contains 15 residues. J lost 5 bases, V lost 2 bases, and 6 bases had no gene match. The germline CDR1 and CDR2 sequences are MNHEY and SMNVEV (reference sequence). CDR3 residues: CASSLRPGQGHEQYF. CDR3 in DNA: TGTGCCAGCAGTTTAAGACCGGGACAGGGGCACGAGCAGTACTTC.

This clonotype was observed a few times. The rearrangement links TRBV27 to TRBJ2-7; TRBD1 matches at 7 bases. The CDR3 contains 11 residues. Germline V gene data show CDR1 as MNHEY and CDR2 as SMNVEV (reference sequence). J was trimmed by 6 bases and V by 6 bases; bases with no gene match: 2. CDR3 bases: TGTGCCAGCAGCAGACAGGGCGAGCAGTACTTC. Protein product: CASSRQGEQYF.

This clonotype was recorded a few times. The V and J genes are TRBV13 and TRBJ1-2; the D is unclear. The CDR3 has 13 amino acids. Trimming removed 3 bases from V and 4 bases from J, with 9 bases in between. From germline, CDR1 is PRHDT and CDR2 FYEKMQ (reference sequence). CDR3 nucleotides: TGTGCCAGCAGCTTGTCGGACTCCTATGGCTACACCTTC. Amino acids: CASSLSDSYGYTF.

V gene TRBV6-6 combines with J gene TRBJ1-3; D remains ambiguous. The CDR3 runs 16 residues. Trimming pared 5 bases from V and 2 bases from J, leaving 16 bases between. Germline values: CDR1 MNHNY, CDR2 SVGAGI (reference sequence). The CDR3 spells CASSTWPPETGNTIYF. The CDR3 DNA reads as TGTGCCAGCAGTACCTGGCCCCCGGAAACTGGAAACACCATATATTTT.

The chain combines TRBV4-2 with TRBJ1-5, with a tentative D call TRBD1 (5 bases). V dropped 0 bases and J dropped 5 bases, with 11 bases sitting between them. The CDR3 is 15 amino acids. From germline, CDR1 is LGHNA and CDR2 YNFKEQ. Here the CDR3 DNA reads TGTGCCAGCAGCCAAGATATGGGGGGACATCAGCCCCAGCATTTT. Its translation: CASSQDMGGHQPQHF.

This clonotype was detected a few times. CDR3 sequence reads: CASSQDGLAGGGETQYF. In DNA form, the CDR3 reads TGTGCCAGCAGCCAAGATGGTCTAGCGGGGGGAGGAGAGACCCAGTACTTC. The rearrangement links TRBV3-1 to TRBJ2-5, with 11 positions matching TRBD2. In germline, CDR1 is LGHDT, CDR2 YNNKEL (reference sequence). J lost 4 bases, V lost 0 bases, and 7 bases had no gene match. The CDR3 contains 17 residues.

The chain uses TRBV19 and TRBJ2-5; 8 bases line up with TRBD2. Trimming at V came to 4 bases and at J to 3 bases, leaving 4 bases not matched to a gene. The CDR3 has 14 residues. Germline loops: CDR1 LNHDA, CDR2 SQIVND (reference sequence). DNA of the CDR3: TGTGCCAGTAGTACGGCGGGGGGAAAAGAGACCCAGTACTTC. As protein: CASSTAGGKETQYF.

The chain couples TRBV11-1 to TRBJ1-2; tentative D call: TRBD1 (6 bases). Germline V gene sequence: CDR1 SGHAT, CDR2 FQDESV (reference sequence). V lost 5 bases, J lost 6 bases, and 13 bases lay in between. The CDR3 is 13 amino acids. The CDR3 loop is CASSLGQNHGYTF. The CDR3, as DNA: TGTGCCAGCAGCCTCGGACAGAATCATGGCTACACCTTC.

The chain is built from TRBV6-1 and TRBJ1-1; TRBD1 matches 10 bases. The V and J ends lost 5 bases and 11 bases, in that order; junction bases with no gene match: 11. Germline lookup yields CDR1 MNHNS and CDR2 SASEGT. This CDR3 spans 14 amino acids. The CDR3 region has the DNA TGTGCCAGCAGTCCGACAGGGGGCTTTCTTCGGGCTTTCTTT. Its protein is CASSPTGGFLRAFF.

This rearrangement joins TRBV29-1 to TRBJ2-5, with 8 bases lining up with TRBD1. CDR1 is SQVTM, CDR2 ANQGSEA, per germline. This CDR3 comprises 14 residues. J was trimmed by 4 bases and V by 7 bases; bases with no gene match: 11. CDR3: CSGMDRVSGETQYF. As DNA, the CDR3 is TGCAGCGGCATGGACAGGGTTTCTGGAGAGACCCAGTACTTC.

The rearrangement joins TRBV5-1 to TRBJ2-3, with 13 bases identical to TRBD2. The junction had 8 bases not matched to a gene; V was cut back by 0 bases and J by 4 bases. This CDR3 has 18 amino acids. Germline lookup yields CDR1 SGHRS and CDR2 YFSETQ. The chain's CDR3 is CASSLGETSGRAADTQYF. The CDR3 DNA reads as TGCGCCAGCAGCTTGGGTGAAACTAGCGGGAGGGCCGCAGATACGCAGTATTTT.

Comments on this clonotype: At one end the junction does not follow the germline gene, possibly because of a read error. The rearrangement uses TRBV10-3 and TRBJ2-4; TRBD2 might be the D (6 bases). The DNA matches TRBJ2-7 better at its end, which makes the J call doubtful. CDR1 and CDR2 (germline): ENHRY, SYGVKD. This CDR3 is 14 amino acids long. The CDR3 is CVISRERQSYEQYF. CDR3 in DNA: TGTGTCATCAGTCGGGAGAGACAGAGCTACGAGCAGTACTTC.

For the CDR3, the DNA is TGTGCCAGCAGTCCCCTTGGGGGAGAAAGGTACGAGCAGTACTTC. Its translation: CASSPLGGERYEQYF. This chain connects TRBV7-2 to TRBJ2-5; D possibly uses TRBD1 or TRBD2 (5 bases each). The J call may be mistaken, given a closer DNA end match to TRBJ2-7. CDR3 size: 15 residues. CDR1 and CDR2 from the germline V gene are SGHTA and FQGNSA.

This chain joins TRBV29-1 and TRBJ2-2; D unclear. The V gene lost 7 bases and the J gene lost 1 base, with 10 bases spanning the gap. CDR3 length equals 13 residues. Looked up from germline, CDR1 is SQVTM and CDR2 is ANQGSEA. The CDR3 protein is CSAEHRNTGELFF. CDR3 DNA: TGCAGCGCAGAACACCGGAACACCGGGGAGCTGTTTTTT.

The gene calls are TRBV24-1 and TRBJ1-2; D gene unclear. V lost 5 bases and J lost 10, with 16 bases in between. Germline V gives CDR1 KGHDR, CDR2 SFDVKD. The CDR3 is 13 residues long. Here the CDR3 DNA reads TGTGCCACCAGTGCGAGTGAGAGAGATGACTACACCTTC. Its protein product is CATSASERDDYTF.

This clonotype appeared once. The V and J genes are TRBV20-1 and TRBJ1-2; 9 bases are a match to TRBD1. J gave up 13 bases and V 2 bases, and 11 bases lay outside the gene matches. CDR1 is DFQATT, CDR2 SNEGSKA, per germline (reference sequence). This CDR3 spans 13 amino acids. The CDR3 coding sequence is TGCAGTGCTAGATACACAGGGGGCGAATCTATCACCTTC. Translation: CSARYTGGESITF.

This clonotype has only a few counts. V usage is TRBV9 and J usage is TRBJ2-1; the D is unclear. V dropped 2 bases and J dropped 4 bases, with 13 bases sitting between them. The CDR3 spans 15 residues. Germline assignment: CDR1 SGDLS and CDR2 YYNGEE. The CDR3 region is CASSVGGGEYNEQFF. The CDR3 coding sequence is TGTGCCAGCAGCGTTGGTGGTGGGGAATACAATGAGCAGTTCTTC.

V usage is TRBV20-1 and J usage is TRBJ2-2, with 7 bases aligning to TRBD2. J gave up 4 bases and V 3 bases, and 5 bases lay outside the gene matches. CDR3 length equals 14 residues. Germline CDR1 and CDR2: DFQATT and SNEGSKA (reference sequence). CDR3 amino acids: CSASNGGSTGELFF. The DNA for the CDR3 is TGCAGTGCTAGCAACGGGGGGTCCACCGGGGAGCTGTTTTTT.

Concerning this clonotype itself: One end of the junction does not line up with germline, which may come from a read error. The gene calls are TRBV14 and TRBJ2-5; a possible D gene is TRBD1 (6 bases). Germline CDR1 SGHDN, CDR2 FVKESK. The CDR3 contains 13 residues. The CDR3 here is CAGSQASNRALYF. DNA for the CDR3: TGTGCCGGCAGCCAAGCGAGCAACAGGGCTCTGTACTTC.

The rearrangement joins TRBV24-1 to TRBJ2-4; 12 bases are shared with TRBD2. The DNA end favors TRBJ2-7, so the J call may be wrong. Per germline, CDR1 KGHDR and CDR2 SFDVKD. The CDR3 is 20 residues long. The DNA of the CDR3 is TGTGCCACCAGTCCGGACAGAGAGACTAGCGGGAGCACTACCCCCTACGAGCAGTACTTC. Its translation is CATSPDRETSGSTTPYEQYF.